The sequence of this TCR beta chain was determined in a study of T-cell reconstitution after alpha-beta-depleted transplantation in children. V lost 2 bases and J lost 6, with 14 bases in between. CDR1 is SGHTA, CDR2 FQGTGA, per germline. The CDR3 consists of 15 residues. A library of TCRbeta sequences, prepared with unique molecular identifiers, was generated. One entry per CDR3 protein, called by TCRdb with MiXCR from the PCR reads. The sample has some 200,000 distinct CDR3 sequences; more than 7.5% are singletons. This clonotype showed up just a few times. The chain links TRBV7-3 to TRBJ2-1; TRBD2 might be the D (6 bases). The sequencing here drew on PBMCs from the stem cell graft donor, taken from the stem cell graft. The sequence was obtained from a human donor who donated a stem cell graft to a child with SCID. The CDR3 sequence is CASSLRGGSGNEQFF. CDR3 bases: TGTGCCAGCAGCTTACGTGGGGGGTCGGGCAATGAGCAGTTCTTC.